These 22 T cell receptor beta chains were sequenced from one sample in a study of blood T cell repertoires in COVID-19. Using immunoSEQ multiplex PCR, the repertoire was profiled, and TCRdb retains in-frame clones only, with some absent. The profile shows roughly 190,000 clones, 70% to 90% of them singletons. The sequenced material came from peripheral blood. The origin of the receptors is a man in his sixties with active or convalescent COVID-19.

The chain employs TRBV7-9 and TRBJ2-1, with D unresolved. Per the germline V gene, CDR1 is SEHNR and CDR2 is FQNEAQ (reference sequence). The CDR3 is 13 residues long. V was shortened by 1 base and J by 6 bases, with 7 bases between the two germline ends. CDR3 loop: CASSLDRSNEQFF. The CDR3 DNA reads as TGTGCCAGCAGCTTAGACCGGTCCAATGAGCAGTTCTTC.

The chain uses TRBV27 and TRBJ1-2, with 10 bases that match TRBD1. In germline, CDR1 is MNHEY, CDR2 SMNVEV (reference sequence). The V and J ends lost 5 bases and 8 bases, in that order; junction bases with no gene match: 8. CDR3 size: 14 residues. The CDR3 bases are TGTGCCAGCAGTCGGGACAGGGGCTTTGGGGGCTACACCTTC. Translated, it gives CASSRDRGFGGYTF.

The chain uses TRBV5-4 and TRBJ2-5; D may be TRBD2 (7 bases). This CDR3 region has 15 residues. The germline gives CDR1 SGHNT, CDR2 YYREEE (reference sequence). V lost 0 bases, J lost 4 bases, and 13 bases lay in between. The CDR3 here is CASSLVGGGGETQYF. The CDR3, as DNA: TGTGCCAGCAGCTTGGTAGGGGGGGGCGGAGAGACCCAGTACTTC. Together with reference TRBV5-4 and TRBJ2-5, the CDR3 gives the full variable domain: ETGVTQSPTHLIKTRGQQVTLRCSSQSGHNTVSWYQQALGQGPQFIFQYYREEENGRGNFPPRFSGLQFPNYSSELNVNALELDDSALYLCASSLVGGGGETQYFGPGTRLLVL.

The chain joins TRBV7-8 to TRBJ1-5; D uncertain. Germline V gene data show CDR1 as SGHVS and CDR2 as FQNEAQ. The V end lost 5 bases, the J end lost 4 bases, and 12 bases lay between the germline ends. The CDR3 covers 14 residues. The DNA for the CDR3 is TGTGCCAGCAGCCCATTTAGAGGTAATCAGCCCCAGCATTTT. Translating it yields CASSPFRGNQPQHF. Supplemented by reference TRBV7-8 and TRBJ1-5, the full variable domain reads GAGVSQSPRYKVAKRGQDVALRCDPISGHVSLFWYQQALGQGPEFLTYFQNEAQLDKSGLPSDRFFAERPEGSVSTLKIQRTQQEDSAVYLCASSPFRGNQPQHFGDGTRLSIL.

This chain joins TRBV7-9 and TRBJ2-7; tentative D call: TRBD2 (5 bases). V gave up 2 bases and J gave up 3 bases, with 11 bases separating them. Germline loops: CDR1 SEHNR, CDR2 FQNEAQ (reference sequence). The CDR3 loop spans 14 amino acids. The CDR3 nucleotides read TGTGCCAGCAGCTTAACTGGACTGGGCTACGAGCAGTACTTC. This sequence encodes CASSLTGLGYEQYF.

The chain recombines TRBV27 with TRBJ2-3; D may be TRBD1 (5 bases). V was shortened by 3 bases and J by 1 base, with 11 bases between the two germline ends. CDR3 length equals 15 residues. CDR1 is MNHEY and CDR2 is SMNVEV in the germline V gene (reference sequence). CDR3 nucleotide sequence: TGTGCCAGCAGTTTCAGGGATGGCGGCACAGATACGCAGTATTTT. Translation gives CASSFRDGGTDTQYF.

The DNA for the CDR3 is TGTGCCAGCAGTCCCGGGACAGGCGACGAAAAACTGTTTTTT. Encoded protein: CASSPGTGDEKLFF. V and J are TRBV2 and TRBJ1-4; the match to TRBD1 covers 8 bases. The V and J ends lost 5 bases and 8 bases, in that order; junction bases with no gene match: 7. The germline V gene encodes CDR1 SNHLY and CDR2 FYNNEI. This CDR3 comprises 14 residues.

This chain uses TRBV14 with TRBJ1-3; no clear D gene. Germline V gives CDR1 SGHDN, CDR2 FVKESK. The CDR3 runs to 15 residues. Trimming took 4 bases from V and 0 from J, leaving 10 bases between them. The CDR3: CASSPRAGSGNTIYF. CDR3 DNA sequence: TGTGCCAGCAGCCCCCGTGCAGGCTCTGGAAACACCATATATTTT.

The gene calls are TRBV6-5 and TRBJ2-7, with 9 bases matching TRBD1. Germline trimming cut 5 bases from V and 8 bases from J; bases unmatched to any gene: 13. CDR3 length: 15 amino acids. Germline V gene sequence: CDR1 MNHEY, CDR2 SVGAGI. CDR3 sequence reads: CASSQPGQGDWKQYF. CDR3 bases: TGTGCCAGCAGTCAACCGGGACAGGGTGATTGGAAGCAGTACTTC.

The chain employs TRBV24-1 and TRBJ1-5; the D is unclear. From germline, CDR1 is KGHDR and CDR2 SFDVKD. The CDR3 loop spans 14 amino acids. V was clipped by 1 base and J by 0 bases, with 3 bases between them. The CDR3 nucleotides read TGTGCCACCAGTGATTTTTATAGCAATCAGCCCCAGCATTTT. Protein sequence: CATSDFYSNQPQHF.

This clone was picked up one time. This sequence joins TRBV6-1 and TRBJ2-7; the D gene is possibly TRBD1 (6 bases). Germline V gene lookup returns CDR1 MNHNS and CDR2 SASEGT. This CDR3 spans 16 amino acids. The V gene lost 0 bases and the J gene lost 3 bases, with 15 bases spanning the gap. The CDR3: CASSEATGWGFYEQYF. The CDR3, as DNA: TGTGCCAGCAGTGAAGCCACAGGGTGGGGTTTCTACGAGCAGTACTTC.

The rearrangement uses TRBV28 and TRBJ1-5; the match to TRBD1 covers 9 bases. The trim removed 6 bases at V and 7 bases at J, leaving 10 bases unmatched. Germline V gene data show CDR1 as MDHEN and CDR2 as SYDVKM. The CDR3 consists of 15 residues. CDR3 DNA: TGTGCCAGCAGCGGGGGACAGGGCCTCGGACAGCCCCAGCATTTT. Translating gives CASSGGQGLGQPQHF. Supplemented by reference TRBV28 and TRBJ1-5, the full variable domain reads DVKVTQSSRYLVKRTGEKVFLECVQDMDHENMFWYRQDPGLGLRLIYFSYDVKMKEKGDIPEGYSVSREKKERFSLILESASTNQTSMYLCASSGGQGLGQPQHFGDGTRLSIL.

The V and J genes are TRBV5-3 and TRBJ1-5; tentatively, D is TRBD1 (6 bases). TRBV5-3 is classed as an ORF, of uncertain function. V was trimmed by 1 base and J by 6 bases, leaving 11 bases between them. The CDR3 consists of 14 residues. In nucleotides, the CDR3 is TGTGCCAGAAGCTTGTTGTTCAGGGGTCAGCCCCAGCATTTT. This codes for CARSLLFRGQPQHF.

The rearrangement links TRBV2 to TRBJ1-2; 8 bases line up with TRBD1. Trimming cost V 1 base and J 7 bases; bases outside gene matches: 8. The CDR3 covers 15 residues. The germline CDR1 and CDR2 sequences are SNHLY and FYNNEI. CDR3 region: CASSEVPTGVGGYTF. CDR3 DNA sequence: TGTGCCAGCAGTGAAGTCCCGACAGGGGTCGGTGGCTACACCTTC.

This chain joins TRBV4-2 and TRBJ2-7; no definite D call. V lost 0 bases and J lost 3, with 6 bases in between. This CDR3 contains 13 residues. Per the germline V gene, CDR1 is LGHNA and CDR2 is YNFKEQ. CDR3 DNA sequence: TGTGCCAGCAGCCAAGATAACGGCTACGAGCAGTACTTC. Translating gives CASSQDNGYEQYF.

This rearrangement joins TRBV10-2 to TRBJ2-5; 11 bases line up with TRBD2. This CDR3 is built from 15 residues. Per the germline V gene, CDR1 is WSHSY and CDR2 is SAAADI. Losses at the gene ends were 5 bases for V and 9 bases for J; bases not matched to a gene: 11. CDR3 sequence: CASSTGTSGSGAQYF. In DNA form, the CDR3 reads TGCGCCAGCAGTACCGGGACTAGCGGTTCGGGGGCCCAGTACTTC.

The J gene is TRBJ1-2, the V gene TRBV4-1; a weak D match, TRBD1 (5 bases). V lost 0 bases, J lost 5 bases, and 13 bases lay in between. Germline lookup yields CDR1 MGHRA and CDR2 YSYEKL. The CDR3 length is 15 residues. CDR3 DNA sequence: TGCGCCAGCAGCCAAGAGCCAGGGTCCGGATATGGCTACACCTTC. This translates into CASSQEPGSGYGYTF.

This sequence joins TRBV5-6 and TRBJ2-5; TRBD2 might be the D (5 bases). Germline values: CDR1 SGHDT, CDR2 YYEEEE. V was clipped by 7 bases and J by 5 bases, with 15 bases between them. The CDR3 spans 13 residues. CDR3 sequence (DNA): TGTGCCAGCGCTAGGAGGAATGACGAGACCCAGTACTTC. The encoded protein is CASARRNDETQYF.

The genes are TRBV4-2 and TRBJ1-4, with D perhaps TRBD1 (5 bases). The CDR3 totals 15 residues. Germline-derived CDR1 and CDR2 are LGHNA and YNFKEQ. Trimming took 0 bases from V and 8 from J, leaving 13 bases between them. CDR3 protein: CASSQEGRVEEKLFF. The DNA of the CDR3 is TGTGCCAGCAGCCAAGAGGGCAGGGTGGAGGAAAAACTGTTTTTT.

The rearrangement joins TRBV24-1 to TRBJ2-1, with 8 bases aligning to TRBD2. This CDR3 has 16 amino acids. The germline CDR1 and CDR2 sequences are KGHDR and SFDVKD. Trimming took 5 bases from V and 9 from J; bases not matched to a gene: 14. The CDR3 coding sequence is TGTGCCACCAGTGCCACAGGGCGGGGGGCCCGCGGTGAGCAGTTCTTC. It codes for CATSATGRGARGEQFF.

The rearrangement links TRBV19 to TRBJ2-7, with a tentative D call TRBD1 (5 bases). The germline gives CDR1 LNHDA, CDR2 SQIVND (reference sequence). Trimming pared 4 bases from V and 4 bases from J, leaving 11 bases between. This CDR3 region has 13 residues. DNA of the CDR3: TGTGCCAGTAGTAGGCAGGGCTCGTACGAGCAGTACTTC. It translates to CASSRQGSYEQYF.

V is TRBV19 and J is TRBJ2-2; a possible D gene is TRBD2 (6 bases). Germline CDR1 LNHDA, CDR2 SQIVND (reference sequence). The CDR3 extends over 16 amino acids. The ends were cut back, 7 bases at V and 0 bases at J, with 15 bases in the middle. CDR3 in amino acids: CASTKDYFSNTGELFF. In nucleotides, the CDR3 is TGTGCCAGTACTAAGGACTATTTTTCGAACACCGGGGAGCTGTTTTTT.